The sequence of this T cell receptor beta chain was determined in a study of blood T cell repertoires in COVID-19. The protocol was immunoSEQ multiplex PCR, while the TCRdb copy is restricted to in-frame clones and leaves out a portion. The table has about 99,000 clones, roughly 84% seen once; the top ten hold approximately 12%. This CDR3 spans 14 amino acids. Germline lookup yields CDR1 SGHDT and CDR2 YYEEEE. The V end lost 1 base, the J end lost 5 bases, and 12 bases lay between the germline ends. V and J are TRBV5-6 and TRBJ1-1; D is possibly TRBD1 (6 bases). Sequenced sample: peripheral blood. The TCR originated in a human donor in a cohort sampled during active or convalescent COVID-19. The CDR3 reads CASSLWGLGTEAFF. The CDR3 coding sequence is TGTGCCAGCAGCTTGTGGGGGCTTGGTACTGAAGCTTTCTTT.